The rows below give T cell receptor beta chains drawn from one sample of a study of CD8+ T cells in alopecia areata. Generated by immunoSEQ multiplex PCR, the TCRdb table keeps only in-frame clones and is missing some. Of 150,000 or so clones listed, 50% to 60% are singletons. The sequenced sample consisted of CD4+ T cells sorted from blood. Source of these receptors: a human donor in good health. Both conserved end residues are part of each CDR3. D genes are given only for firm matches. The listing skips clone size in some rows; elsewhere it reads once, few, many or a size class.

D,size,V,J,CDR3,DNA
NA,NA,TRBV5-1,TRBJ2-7,CASSFPRDNSYEQYF,TGCGCCAGCAGCTTCCCCCGGGACAACTCCTACGAGCAGTACTTC
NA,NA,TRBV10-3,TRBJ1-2,CAISETANNYGYTF,TGTGCCATCAGTGAAACAGCCAATAACTATGGCTACACCTTC
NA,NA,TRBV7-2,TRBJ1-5,CASSLWPESNQPQHF,TGTGCCAGCAGCTTATGGCCGGAGAGCAATCAGCCCCAGCATTTT
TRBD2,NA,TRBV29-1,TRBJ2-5,CSVEDVAGGPMYF,TGCAGCGTTGAAGATGTAGCGGGAGGGCCGATGTACTTC
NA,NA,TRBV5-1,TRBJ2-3,CASSLGDGTPDTQYF,TGCGCCAGCAGCTTGGGAGACGGGACTCCTGATACGCAGTATTTT
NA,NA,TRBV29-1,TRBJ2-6,CSVVGGAQTGSGANVLTF,TGCAGCGTTGTGGGGGGGGCCCAGACAGGTTCAGGGGCCAACGTCCTGACTTTC
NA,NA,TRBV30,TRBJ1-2,CAWSVLSGNYGYTF,TGTGCCTGGAGTGTACTTTCAGGGAACTATGGCTACACCTTC
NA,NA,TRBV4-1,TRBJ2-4,CASSQDSSLAKNIQYF,TGCGCCAGCAGCCAAGACAGTAGTTTAGCCAAAAACATTCAGTACTTC
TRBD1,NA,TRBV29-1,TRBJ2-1,CSAQPWTGFPNEQFF,TGCAGCGCTCAACCTTGGACAGGGTTCCCTAATGAGCAGTTCTTC
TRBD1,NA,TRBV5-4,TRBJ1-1,CASRYQGGTEAFF,TGTGCCAGCAGATATCAGGGGGGCACTGAAGCTTTCTTT
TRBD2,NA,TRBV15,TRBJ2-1,CATSRTSGDYNEQFF,TGTGCCACCAGCAGAACTAGCGGAGACTACAATGAGCAGTTCTTC
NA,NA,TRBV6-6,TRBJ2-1,CASSYRPDGEQFF,TGTGCCAGCAGTTACCGGCCGGACGGGGAGCAGTTCTTC
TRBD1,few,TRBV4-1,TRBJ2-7,CASSRGQGDTYEQYF,TGCGCCAGCAGCCGCGGACAGGGGGATACCTACGAGCAGTACTTC
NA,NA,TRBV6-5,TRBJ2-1,CASSYSFLSTPNEQFF,TGTGCCAGCAGTTACTCGTTTCTCTCAACCCCCAATGAGCAGTTCTTC
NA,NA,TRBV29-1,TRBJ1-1,CSVGHNTEAFF,TGCAGCGTGGGCCATAACACTGAAGCTTTCTTT
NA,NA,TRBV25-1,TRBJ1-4,CASSESSEKLFF,TGTGCCAGCAGTGAATCAAGTGAAAAACTGTTTTTT
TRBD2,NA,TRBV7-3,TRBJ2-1,CASSLATSGSYNEQFF,TGTGCCAGCAGCTTAGCGACTAGCGGGAGTTACAATGAGCAGTTCTTC
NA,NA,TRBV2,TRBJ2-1,CASRQQGYEQFF,TGTGCCAGCAGGCAACAGGGTTATGAGCAGTTCTTC
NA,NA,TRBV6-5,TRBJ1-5,CASSSLYSNQPQHF,TGTGCCAGCAGTTCCCTGTATAGCAATCAGCCCCAGCATTTT
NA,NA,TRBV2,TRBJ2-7,CASSETPVGYEQYF,TGTGCCAGCAGTGAGACACCGGTGGGGTACGAGCAGTACTTC